One T cell receptor (beta chain) is described in this entry. The sample originates from a study of blood T cell repertoires in COVID-19. On the study more broadly: Collection of acute and convalescent COVID-19 samples took place in the United States, Italy and Spain. Sources were T cells, B-cell-depleted T cells, or PBMCs; the material itself was cDNA or gDNA.

CDR3 length: 13 residues. Germline V gene lookup returns CDR1 SNHLY and CDR2 FYNNEI. Deletions cut 1 base from V and 7 bases from J, with 9 bases between. This table comes from immunoSEQ multiplex PCR, and its TCRdb copy is limited to in-frame clones, with some not included. This sample yields about 210,000 clones, of which approximately 91% are seen a single time; approximately 0.69% belongs to the top ten. Sequencing was carried out using peripheral blood. The TCR sequence derives from a man aged 35 to 55 with acute or convalescent COVID-19. The chain couples TRBV2 to TRBJ2-3, with unresolved D. DNA of the CDR3: TGTGCCAGCAGTGAAGAGCCACCACATACGCAGTATTTT. Residues: CASSEEPPHTQYF.